These T cell receptor beta chains were read from a single sample in a study of T cell repertoires in cytomegalovirus infection. These receptors have no known antigen. TCRdb reanalysed the reads using MiXCR and keeps one entry per CDR3 protein. The table lists under 150,000 distinct CDR3 sequences, approximately 24% of them singletons. Sequenced sample: PBMCs, sequenced either directly or after in vitro stimulation (not recorded which). Source of these receptors: a human donor in good health (CMV status not recorded). Some clones in this sample may be carry-over from other donors' samples. CDR3s include the opening cysteine and the closing phenylalanine or tryptophan. A D gene is named only where the DNA matches it firmly. Size is stated for part of the rows, as once, few or many counts, or as a class when the clone is expanded.

-	-	TRBV20-1	TRBJ2-1	CSARDYRSVYNEQFF	TGCAGTGCTAGAGACTACCGATCCGTATACAATGAGCAGTTCTTC
-	-	TRBV5-4	TRBJ2-1	CASSLISSYNEQFF	TGTGCCAGCAGCTTGATAAGCTCCTACAATGAGCAGTTCTTC
many	TRBD1	TRBV6-8	TRBJ2-7	CASSYTGTVSYEQYF	TGTGCCAGCAGTTACACAGGGACAGTCTCCTACGAGCAGTACTTC
-	-	TRBV9	TRBJ1-1	CASSAGMGEMNTEAFF	TGTGCCAGCAGCGCGGGGATGGGGGAGATGAACACTGAAGCTTTCTTT
-	-	TRBV19	TRBJ2-2	CASDRYTGELFF	TGTGCCAGTGACCGATACACCGGGGAGCTGTTTTTT
-	TRBD2	TRBV12-3/TRBV12-4	TRBJ2-3	CASSFGVGLAGGREDTQYF	TGTGCCAGCAGTTTTGGGGTTGGACTAGCGGGAGGGCGTGAAGATACGCAGTATTTT
many	-	TRBV7-2	TRBJ1-2	CASSLGKFWYGYTF	TGTGCCAGCAGCTTAGGGAAGTTTTGGTATGGCTACACCTTC
few	-	TRBV6-6	TRBJ2-4	CASREGGGGRAKNIQYF	TGTGCCAGCAGGGAAGGGGGGGGAGGTAGGGCCAAAAACATTCAGTACTTC
-	TRBD1	TRBV20-1	TRBJ1-4	CSAQQGTGLEKLFF	TGCAGTGCACAACAGGGGACAGGTCTTGAAAAACTGTTTTTT
-	-	TRBV7-9	TRBJ2-7	CASSLRGYEQYF	TGTGCCAGCAGCTTACGAGGTTACGAGCAGTACTTC
once	-	TRBV15	TRBJ1-2	CATSRDSDYRYGYTF	TGTGCCACCAGCAGAGATTCGGACTACCGCTATGGCTACACCTTC
-	-	TRBV30	TRBJ1-2	CAGSRESNYGYTF	TGTGCCGGCTCCAGGGAGTCTAACTATGGCTACACCTTC
-	TRBD2	TRBV11-2	TRBJ2-1	CASSHGLAVSYNEQFF	TGTGCCAGCAGCCACGGACTAGCGGTCTCCTACAATGAGCAGTTCTTC
-	TRBD1	TRBV7-2	TRBJ2-5	CASSRDRSQETQYF	TGTGCCAGCAGCCGGGACAGGTCGCAAGAGACCCAGTACTTC
-	-	TRBV7-4	TRBJ1-6	CASSTEQVKALHF	TGTGCCAGCAGCACTGAACAGGTGAAGGCCCTCCACTTT
many	TRBD1	TRBV7-2	TRBJ2-6	CASREGGYGANVLTF	TGTGCCAGCAGGGAAGGGGGCTATGGGGCCAACGTCCTGACTTTC
few	TRBD2	TRBV10-3	TRBJ2-1	CAIKSSGSPYNEQFF	TGTGCCATCAAAAGTAGCGGGAGCCCCTACAATGAGCAGTTCTTC
few	-	TRBV20-1	TRBJ1-2	CSASTRGPQSGYTF	TGCAGTGCTAGTACCAGGGGACCCCAATCTGGCTACACCTTC
few	TRBD1	TRBV12-3/TRBV12-4	TRBJ1-2	CASSLGQGAYPNYGYTF	TGTGCCAGCAGTTTAGGACAGGGGGCCTACCCTAACTATGGCTACACCTTC
-	TRBD2	TRBV27	TRBJ2-5	CASSFRGTSGRLQETQYF	TGTGCCAGCAGTTTCAGGGGGACTAGCGGGAGACTACAAGAGACCCAGTACTTC
-	TRBD2	TRBV20-1	TRBJ2-3	CSASEREWTDTQYF	TGCAGTGCTAGTGAGCGGGAGTGGACAGATACGCAGTATTTT
many	-	TRBV7-2	TRBJ2-1	CASSLYRNEQFF	TGTGCCAGCAGCTTATATAGGAATGAGCAGTTCTTC
few	-	TRBV6-2/TRBV6-3	TRBJ2-1	CASSYSRLQGEQFF	TGTGCCAGCAGTTACTCGAGGCTCCAAGGGGAGCAGTTCTTC
few	-	TRBV7-8	TRBJ2-6	CASSRGGANVLTF	TGTGCCAGCAGCCGGGGAGGGGCCAACGTCCTGACTTTC
-	-	TRBV5-1	TRBJ1-2	CASSLAGFDYGYTF	TGCGCCAGCAGCTTGGCAGGGTTTGACTATGGCTACACCTTC
-	-	TRBV12-3/TRBV12-4	TRBJ1-2	CASSQNSDYGYTF	TGTGCCAGCAGTCAGAACAGCGACTATGGCTACACCTTC
-	-	TRBV6-8	TRBJ1-1	CASRRRGAYEAFF	TGTGCCAGCAGGCGCAGGGGAGCGTATGAAGCTTTCTTT
-	TRBD2	TRBV7-6	TRBJ2-7	CASTPGGRENEQYF	TGTGCCAGCACCCCCGGCGGGAGGGAAAACGAGCAGTACTTC
-	-	TRBV24-1	TRBJ2-1	CATSVRNEQFF	TGTGCCACCAGTGTCCGGAATGAGCAGTTCTTC
-	TRBD1	TRBV10-3	TRBJ1-1	CAISAQGGNTEAFF	TGTGCCATCAGTGCACAGGGGGGGAACACTGAAGCTTTCTTT
few	-	TRBV6-2/TRBV6-3	TRBJ2-7	CASSYSSVSVYEQYF	TGTGCCAGCAGTTACTCCTCGGTCTCTGTCTACGAGCAGTACTTC
-	TRBD2	TRBV20-1	TRBJ2-3	CSASLAGGPGTDTQYF	TGCAGTGCTAGCCTAGCGGGAGGGCCGGGCACAGATACGCAGTATTTT
many	-	TRBV15	TRBJ1-1	CATSPKGPYTEAFF	TGTGCCACCAGCCCAAAGGGGCCATACACTGAAGCTTTCTTT
-	-	TRBV19	TRBJ2-1	CASSIRAQNEQFF	TGTGCCAGTAGTATAAGAGCGCAGAATGAGCAGTTCTTC
many	TRBD1	TRBV5-4	TRBJ2-1	CASSLGRDRGRNEQFF	TGTGCCAGCAGCTTGGGACGGGACAGGGGGAGGAATGAGCAGTTCTTC
-	-	TRBV6-2/TRBV6-3	TRBJ2-5	CATEGIAETQYF	TGTGCCACAGAAGGGATTGCGGAGACCCAGTACTTC
once	-	TRBV29-1	TRBJ1-2	CSVRNGNYGYTF	TGCAGCGTTAGAAACGGGAACTATGGCTACACCTTC
-	TRBD1	TRBV12-3/TRBV12-4	TRBJ2-5	CASSIGTGEAQYF	TGTGCCAGCAGTATTGGGACAGGGGAGGCCCAGTACTTC
few	-	TRBV27	TRBJ2-2	CASSLSLGHSSTGELFF	TGTGCCAGCAGTTTATCGTTAGGGCATTCGAGCACCGGGGAGCTGTTTTTT
few	TRBD1	TRBV25-1	TRBJ1-5	CASSARGTGNQPQHF	TGTGCCAGCAGTGCCCGCGGGACAGGGAATCAGCCCCAGCATTTT
many	-	TRBV7-2	TRBJ1-1	CASSLQTGNTEAFF	TGTGCCAGCAGCCTACAGACAGGGAACACTGAAGCTTTCTTT
many	-	TRBV7-2	TRBJ2-5	CASSFTRQETQYF	TGTGCCAGCAGCTTCACTAGACAAGAGACCCAGTACTTC
few	TRBD2	TRBV6-5	TRBJ2-3	CASSGKTSGIRSTDTQYF	TGTGCCAGCAGTGGAAAGACTAGCGGGATCAGGAGCACAGATACGCAGTATTTT
-	-	TRBV30	TRBJ2-1	CAWRRQEQFF	TGTGCCTGGAGGCGCCAAGAGCAGTTCTTC
few	-	TRBV3-1	TRBJ1-5	CASSQDFTGGQPQHF	TGTGCCAGCAGCCAAGACTTTACAGGAGGACAGCCCCAGCATTTT
many	-	TRBV15	TRBJ2-3	CATSTRTGRDTQYF	TGTGCCACCAGCACAAGGACGGGACGAGATACGCAGTATTTT
many	TRBD1	TRBV7-8	TRBJ1-1	CASSFPPPGQGVTEAFF	TGTGCCAGCAGCTTCCCACCGCCGGGACAGGGGGTCACTGAAGCTTTCTTT
few	-	TRBV7-2	TRBJ1-3	CATTVGTSGNTIYF	TGTGCCACCACGGTGGGGACCTCTGGAAACACCATATATTTT
many	-	TRBV11-3	TRBJ1-1	CASSLDQEGRAFF	TGTGCCAGCAGCTTAGATCAGGAGGGGAGAGCTTTCTTT
-	TRBD1	TRBV29-1	TRBJ1-2	CSDRQGTYGYTF	TGCAGCGACCGACAGGGGACGTATGGCTACACCTTC
few	-	TRBV7-2	TRBJ2-7	CASSLGGELYEQYF	TGTGCCAGCAGCTTGGGCGGAGAACTATACGAGCAGTACTTC
-	-	TRBV7-3	TRBJ2-3	CASSLGALSADTQYF	TGTGCCAGCAGCCTAGGGGCTCTCAGCGCAGATACGCAGTATTTT
few	TRBD1	TRBV6-6	TRBJ2-7	CASTDFGQGNEQYF	TGTGCCAGCACTGACTTCGGACAGGGCAACGAGCAGTACTTC
many	TRBD2	TRBV7-6	TRBJ2-1	CASSLAGRTRPFTGSAYLVEQFF	TGTGCCAGCAGCTTAGCAGGCCGGACTAGACCCTTTACGGGAAGTGCGTATTTGGTTGAGCAGTTCTTC
-	-	TRBV7-2	TRBJ1-1	CASKKPGANTEAFF	TGTGCCAGCAAAAAACCGGGGGCGAACACTGAAGCTTTCTTT
few	-	TRBV28	TRBJ2-7	CASSIPGTGLYEQYF	TGTGCCAGCAGTATCCCAGGGACCGGGCTCTACGAGCAGTACTTC
few	-	TRBV5-4	TRBJ1-1	CASSLGEGRKAFF	TGTGCCAGCAGCTTGGGCGAAGGCAGAAAAGCTTTCTTT
many	-	TRBV28	TRBJ1-2	CASSSPPDYGYTF	TGTGCCAGCAGTTCACCTCCGGACTATGGCTACACCTTC
few	-	TRBV19	TRBJ1-6	CATQRGSHSPLHF	TGTGCCACCCAGCGGGGTAGTCATTCACCCCTCCACTTT